A single sample gave rise to the 16 T cell receptor beta chains below, sequenced in a study of cytomegalovirus exposure and HLA in healthy donors. PCR was performed using 60 Vbeta and 13 Jbeta primers. The repertoire was sequenced with immunoSEQ multiplex PCR; TCRdb's copy has only in-frame clones and lacks some. The repertoire has approximately 200,000 clones, just under 75% of them found once; the top ten carry approximately 5%. The sample taken for sequencing was PBMCs. These receptors all come from a man aged 25 to 45 in good health and CMV-seropositive.

This sequence joins TRBV28 and TRBJ2-7; a possible D gene is TRBD1 (7 bases). This CDR3 contains 13 residues. The V and J ends lost 3 bases and 6 bases respectively, with 12 bases between them. In germline, CDR1 is MDHEN, CDR2 SYDVKM. CDR3 in amino acids: CASSFGGGGEQYF. The DNA of the CDR3 is TGTGCCAGCAGTTTTGGAGGGGGCGGCGAGCAGTACTTC.

The chain joins TRBV6-1 to TRBJ2-5; D is unresolved. V was cut by 5 bases and J by 5 bases, with 9 bases left in between. Germline V lookup: CDR1 MNHNS, CDR2 SASEGT. This CDR3 region has 12 residues. For the CDR3, the DNA is TGTGCCAGCAGTCCATCCGGGGAGACCCAGTACTTC. It encodes CASSPSGETQYF.

The chain recombines TRBV19 with TRBJ2-1, with 10 bases identical to TRBD1. With V trimmed by 7 bases and J by 5 bases, 5 bases remained unmatched. The CDR3 runs to 14 residues. From germline, CDR1 is LNHDA and CDR2 SQIVND (reference sequence). This chain's CDR3 is CASTRGQGDNEQFF. For the CDR3, the DNA is TGTGCCAGTACCCGCGGACAGGGGGACAATGAGCAGTTCTTC.

The chain joins TRBV30 to TRBJ2-5; D unclear. V was pared by 2 bases and J by 5 bases, with 9 bases between. Germline V CDR1 and CDR2: GTSNPN, SVGIG (reference sequence). This CDR3 has 12 amino acids. The CDR3 sequence is CAWSFVGETQYF. The DNA for the CDR3 is TGTGCCTGGAGTTTTGTCGGGGAGACCCAGTACTTC.

In this sample, this clone turned up a few times. Here the CDR3 omits its conserved ending phenylalanine or tryptophan, so a read error is the likely source. The rearrangement uses TRBV27 and TRBJ1-2; D gene ambiguous. There are 15 residues in the CDR3. Germline V gene sequence: CDR1 MNHEY, CDR2 SMNVEV (reference sequence). V gave up 2 bases and J gave up 4 bases, with 14 bases separating them. CDR3 amino acids: CASSLTHGISYGYTL. As DNA, the CDR3 is TGTGCCAGCAGTTTAACCCACGGGATTTCCTATGGCTACACCCTC.

The chain joins TRBV4-2 to TRBJ1-5; TRBD1 aligns across 7 bases. The CDR3 sequence is 15 residues long. The germline gives CDR1 LGHNA, CDR2 YNFKEQ. The V and J ends lost 0 bases and 4 bases, in that order; junction bases with no gene match: 3. CDR3 sequence (DNA): TGTGCCAGCAGCCAAGAGGGACAGCAAAATCAGCCCCAGCATTTT. It translates to CASSQEGQQNQPQHF.

V is TRBV6-7 and J is TRBJ2-2, with a tentative D call TRBD2 (6 bases). TRBV6-7 is treated as an ORF (open reading frame) with a function not yet certain. V lost 9 bases and J lost 0, with 20 bases in between. The CDR3 contains 17 residues. CDR3 DNA sequence: TGTGCCAGAGATTGGGGGGTTAAAATAACGAACACCGGGGAGCTGTTTTTT. Translation gives CARDWGVKITNTGELFF.

Only a few counts were recorded for this clone. The rearrangement links TRBV6-5 to TRBJ1-1, with D tentatively TRBD1 (5 bases). This CDR3 comprises 15 residues. V lost 6 bases to trimming and J lost 1 base, with 15 bases between them. Germline CDR1 reads MNHEY; CDR2 reads SVGAGI. CDR3 in amino acids: CASSPWGGANTEAFF. In DNA, the CDR3 is TGTGCCAGCAGCCCCTGGGGAGGGGCGAACACTGAAGCTTTCTTT.

V is TRBV27 and J is TRBJ2-3; D possibly corresponds to TRBD2 (6 bases). This CDR3 is built from 12 residues. With 5 bases removed from V and 4 bases from J, the gap between germline ends came to 7 bases. From germline, CDR1 is MNHEY and CDR2 SMNVEV (reference sequence). The CDR3 sequence is CASSGGADTQYF. CDR3 DNA sequence: TGTGCCAGCAGTGGAGGGGCAGATACGCAGTATTTT.

The V call is TRBV19, the J call TRBJ2-4; 12 bases fit TRBD1. Germline CDR1 is LNHDA and CDR2 is SQIVND (reference sequence). There are 17 residues in the CDR3. The ends lost 3 bases at V and 7 bases at J; junction bases unmatched: 10. CDR3 region: CASSMVGQGARRNIQYF. The CDR3 nucleotides read TGTGCCAGTAGTATGGTGGGACAGGGGGCGCGGAGGAACATTCAGTACTTC.

The V call is TRBV7-3, the J call TRBJ2-1; 11 bases agree with TRBD2. The V gene end was trimmed by 2 bases and the J gene end by 9 bases; junction bases not matched to a gene: 6. Germline V gives CDR1 SGHTA, CDR2 FQGTGA. The CDR3 covers 15 residues. The CDR3 sequence is CASSLVAGGIGEQFF. The CDR3 region has the DNA TGTGCCAGCAGCTTAGTAGCGGGGGGGATAGGTGAGCAGTTCTTC.

Only a few counts were recorded for this clone. The chain links TRBV30 to TRBJ2-5; D is unresolved. Per germline, CDR1 GTSNPN and CDR2 SVGIG (reference sequence). V was trimmed by 5 bases and J by 3 bases, leaving 7 bases between them. CDR3 length: 11 amino acids. The CDR3 here is CAWEEEETQYF. The CDR3 DNA reads TGTGCCTGGGAGGAAGAAGAGACCCAGTACTTC.

This clone occurred once. The chain recombines TRBV19 with TRBJ2-1; 11 nucleotides match TRBD2. V lost 5 bases, J lost 3 bases, and 3 bases stayed unmatched. Germline CDR1 and CDR2: LNHDA and SQIVND (reference sequence). This CDR3 has 15 amino acids. CDR3 bases: TGTGCCAGTAGTGCGACTAGCGGGGTCTACAATGAGCAGTTCTTC. Encoded protein: CASSATSGVYNEQFF.

CDR3 sequence reads: CAWSGYGLAGGGLSYEQYF. The CDR3 bases are TGTGCCTGGAGCGGGTACGGACTAGCGGGGGGAGGCCTATCCTACGAGCAGTACTTC. The chain recombines TRBV30 with TRBJ2-7; 14 positions match TRBD2. Germline-derived CDR1 and CDR2 are GTSNPN and SVGIG (reference sequence). J gave up 1 base and V 3 bases, and 14 bases lay outside the gene matches. The CDR3 is 19 residues long. The full variable domain, rest sourced from reference TRBV30 and TRBJ2-7, is SQTIHQWPATLVQPVGSPLSLECTVEGTSNPNLYWYRQAAGRGLQLLFYSVGIGQISSEVPQNLSASRPQDRQFILSSKKLLLSDSGFYLCAWSGYGLAGGGLSYEQYFGPGTRLTVT.

The chain has TRBV5-1 and TRBJ2-3, with 10 bases matching TRBD1. CDR3 length equals 15 residues. The J segment lost 6 bases and the V segment lost 0 bases, leaving 4 bases of the junction unmatched. Per germline, CDR1 SGHRS and CDR2 YFSETQ. The CDR3 protein is CASSLATGGADTQYF. The CDR3 DNA reads as TGCGCCAGCAGCTTGGCGACAGGGGGCGCGGATACGCAGTATTTT. The full variable domain, completed using reference TRBV5-1 and TRBJ2-3, is KAGVTQTPRYLIKTRGQQVTLSCSPISGHRSVSWYQQTPGQGLQFLFEYFSETQRNKGNFPGRFSGRQFSNSRSEMNVSTLELGDSALYLCASSLATGGADTQYFGPGTRLTVL.

This clone showed up just a few times. The rearrangement joins TRBV30 to TRBJ1-4, with 7 positions matching TRBD1. CDR1 is GTSNPN and CDR2 is SVGIG in the germline V gene (reference sequence). This CDR3 is built from 13 residues. Losses at the gene ends were 3 bases for V and 8 bases for J; bases not matched to a gene: 6. The chain's CDR3 is CAWRRGQSEKLFF. DNA for the CDR3: TGTGCCTGGAGGCGGGGACAGAGCGAAAAACTGTTTTTT.